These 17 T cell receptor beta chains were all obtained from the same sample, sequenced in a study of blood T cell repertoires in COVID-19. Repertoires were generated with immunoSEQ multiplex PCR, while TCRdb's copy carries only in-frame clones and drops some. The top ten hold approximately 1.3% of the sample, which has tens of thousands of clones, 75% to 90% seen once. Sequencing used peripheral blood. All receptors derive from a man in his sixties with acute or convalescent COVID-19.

The CDR3 nucleotides read TGTGCCAGCAGCGTCGGGACTAGCGGGAGGCCCAAATTCTTCTACGAGCAGTACTTC. This encodes CASSVGTSGRPKFFYEQYF. The chain is built from TRBV7-2 and TRBJ2-7, with TRBD2 matching 15 bases. J was trimmed by 3 bases and V by 5 bases; bases with no gene match: 14. CDR1 is SGHTA, CDR2 FQGNSA, per germline. The CDR3 covers 19 residues. Full variable domain (rest looked up from reference TRBV7-2 and TRBJ2-7): GAGVSQSPSNKVTEKGKDVELRCDPISGHTALYWYRQSLGQGLEFLIYFQGNSAPDKSGLPSDRFSAERTGGSVSTLTIQRTQQEDSAVYLCASSVGTSGRPKFFYEQYFGPGTRLTVT.

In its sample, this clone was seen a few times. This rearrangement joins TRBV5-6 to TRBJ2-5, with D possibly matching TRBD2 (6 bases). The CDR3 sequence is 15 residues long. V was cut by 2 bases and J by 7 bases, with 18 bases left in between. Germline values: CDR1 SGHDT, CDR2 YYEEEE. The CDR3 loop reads CASSLSRDWGRTQYF. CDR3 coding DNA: TGTGCCAGCAGCTTATCACGGGACTGGGGACGGACCCAGTACTTC. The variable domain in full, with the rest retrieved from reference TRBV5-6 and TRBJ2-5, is DAGVTQSPTHLIKTRGQQVTLRCSPKSGHDTVSWYQQALGQGPQFIFQYYEEEERQRGNFPDRFSGHQFPNYSSELNVNALLLGDSALYLCASSLSRDWGRTQYFGPGTRLLVL.

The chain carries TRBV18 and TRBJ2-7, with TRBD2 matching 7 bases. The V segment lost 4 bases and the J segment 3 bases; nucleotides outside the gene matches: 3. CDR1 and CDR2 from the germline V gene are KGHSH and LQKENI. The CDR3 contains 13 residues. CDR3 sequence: CASSLREVYEQYF. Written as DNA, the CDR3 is TGTGCCAGCTCACTCCGGGAGGTCTACGAGCAGTACTTC. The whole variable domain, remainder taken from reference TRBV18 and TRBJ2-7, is NAGVMQNPRHLVRRRGQEARLRCSPMKGHSHVYWYRQLPEEGLKFMVYLQKENIIDESGMPKERFSAEFPKEGPSILRIQQVVRGDSAAYFCASSLREVYEQYFGPGTRLTVT.

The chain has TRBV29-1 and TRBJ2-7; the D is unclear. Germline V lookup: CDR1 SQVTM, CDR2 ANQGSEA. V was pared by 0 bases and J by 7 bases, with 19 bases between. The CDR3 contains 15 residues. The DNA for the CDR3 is TGCAGCGTTGAAGATGCGGAGCACCGAGCCGGGGAGCAGTACTTC. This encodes CSVEDAEHRAGEQYF.

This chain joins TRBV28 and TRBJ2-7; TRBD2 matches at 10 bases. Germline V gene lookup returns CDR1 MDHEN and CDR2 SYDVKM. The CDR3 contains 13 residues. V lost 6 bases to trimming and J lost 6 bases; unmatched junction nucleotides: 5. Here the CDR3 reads CASRPSGSGEQYF. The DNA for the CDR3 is TGTGCCAGCAGGCCTAGCGGGAGTGGCGAGCAGTACTTC.

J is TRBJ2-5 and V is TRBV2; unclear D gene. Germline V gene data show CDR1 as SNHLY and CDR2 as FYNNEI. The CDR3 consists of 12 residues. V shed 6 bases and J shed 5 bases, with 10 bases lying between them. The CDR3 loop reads CASRPFRETQYF. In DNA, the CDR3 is TGTGCCAGCAGACCGTTTCGGGAGACCCAGTACTTC.

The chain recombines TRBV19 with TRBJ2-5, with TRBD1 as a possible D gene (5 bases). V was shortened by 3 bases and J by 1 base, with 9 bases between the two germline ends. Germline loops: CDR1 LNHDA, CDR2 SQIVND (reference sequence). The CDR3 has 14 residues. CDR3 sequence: CASSISRAQETQYF. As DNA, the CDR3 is TGTGCCAGTAGTATTAGCAGGGCCCAAGAGACCCAGTACTTC.

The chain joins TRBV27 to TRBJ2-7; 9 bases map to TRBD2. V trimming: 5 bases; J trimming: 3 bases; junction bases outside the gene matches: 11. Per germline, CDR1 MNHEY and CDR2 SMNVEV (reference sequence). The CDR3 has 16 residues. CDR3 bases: TGTGCCAGCAGTGCGCTCGGGACTAGCTGGGACTACGAGCAGTACTTC. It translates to CASSALGTSWDYEQYF.

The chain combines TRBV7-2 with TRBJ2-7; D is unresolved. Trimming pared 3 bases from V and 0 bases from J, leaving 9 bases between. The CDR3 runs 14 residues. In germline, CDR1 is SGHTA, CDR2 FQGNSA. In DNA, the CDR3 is TGTGCCAGCAGCTTCACAGCCTACTCCTACGAGCAGTACTTC. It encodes CASSFTAYSYEQYF.

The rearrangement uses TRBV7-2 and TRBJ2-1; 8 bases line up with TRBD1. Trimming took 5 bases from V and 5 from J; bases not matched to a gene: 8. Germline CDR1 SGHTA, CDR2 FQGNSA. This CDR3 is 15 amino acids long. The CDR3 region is CASSHGQGRHNEQFF. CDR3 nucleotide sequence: TGTGCCAGCAGCCACGGACAGGGCAGACACAATGAGCAGTTCTTC.

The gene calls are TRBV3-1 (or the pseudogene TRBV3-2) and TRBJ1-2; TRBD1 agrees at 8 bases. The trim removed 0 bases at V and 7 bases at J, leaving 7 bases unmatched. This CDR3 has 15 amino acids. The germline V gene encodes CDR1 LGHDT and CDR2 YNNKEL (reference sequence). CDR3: CASSQDVQGATGYTF. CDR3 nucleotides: TGTGCCAGCAGCCAAGATGTGCAGGGGGCGACTGGCTACACCTTC.

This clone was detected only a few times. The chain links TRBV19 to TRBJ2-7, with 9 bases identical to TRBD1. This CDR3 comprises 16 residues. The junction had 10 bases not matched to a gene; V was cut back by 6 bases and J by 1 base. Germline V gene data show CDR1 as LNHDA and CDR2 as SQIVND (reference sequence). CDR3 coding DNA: TGTGCCAGTAGCTCCATCTCGGGGACAGGGTCCTACGAGCAGTACTTC. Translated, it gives CASSSISGTGSYEQYF.

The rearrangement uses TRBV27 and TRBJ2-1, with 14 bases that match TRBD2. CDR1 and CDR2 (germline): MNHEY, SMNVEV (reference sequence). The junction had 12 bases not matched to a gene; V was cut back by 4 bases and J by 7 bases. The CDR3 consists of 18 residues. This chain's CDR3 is CASSYLPGTSGSLNEQFF. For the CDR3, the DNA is TGTGCCAGCAGTTACCTACCCGGGACTAGCGGGAGCCTAAATGAGCAGTTCTTC.

The CDR3 here is CASSLGPGGDQPQHF. As DNA, the CDR3 is TGCGCCAGCAGCTTGGGGCCGGGGGGAGATCAGCCCCAGCATTTT. The chain has TRBV5-1 and TRBJ1-5, with D tentatively TRBD1 (5 bases). V was trimmed by 0 bases and J by 5 bases, leaving 12 bases between them. This CDR3 has 15 residues. The germline V gene encodes CDR1 SGHRS and CDR2 YFSETQ.

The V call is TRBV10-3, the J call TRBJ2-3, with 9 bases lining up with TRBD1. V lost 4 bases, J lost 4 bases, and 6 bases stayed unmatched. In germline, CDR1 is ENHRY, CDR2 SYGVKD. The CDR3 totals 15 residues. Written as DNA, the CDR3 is TGTGCCATCAGTGGGGCGGACAGGGGCTCAGATACGCAGTATTTT. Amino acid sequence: CAISGADRGSDTQYF.

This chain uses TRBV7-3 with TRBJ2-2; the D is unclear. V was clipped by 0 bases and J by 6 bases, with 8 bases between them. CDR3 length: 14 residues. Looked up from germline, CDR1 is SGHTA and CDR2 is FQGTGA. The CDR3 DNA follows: TGTGCCAGCAGCTTAACTAGCCCAGCCGGGGAGCTGTTTTTT. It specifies CASSLTSPAGELFF.

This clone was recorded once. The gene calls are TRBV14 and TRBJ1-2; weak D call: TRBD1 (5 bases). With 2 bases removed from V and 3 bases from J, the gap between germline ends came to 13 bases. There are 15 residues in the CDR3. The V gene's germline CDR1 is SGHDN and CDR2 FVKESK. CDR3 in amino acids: CASSQLQVADYGYTF. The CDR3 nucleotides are TGTGCCAGCAGCCAATTACAGGTAGCGGACTATGGCTACACCTTC.